The next 28 T cell receptor beta chains were all read from a single sample in a study of CD8 T cells in Susac syndrome. An input of roughly 0.45 to 1 ug of RNA was subjected to reverse transcription using random hexamers. TCRdb used MiXCR to reprocess the immunoSEQ multiplex PCR reads, holding one entry per CDR3 protein. The repertoire holds about 60,000 distinct CDR3 sequences, with over 85% as singletons. Source material: CD8+ T cells from PBMCs. The receptors derive from a human donor in good health.

This clonotype occurred a few times. The chain links TRBV19 to TRBJ2-5; no reliable D call. Germline V gene lookup returns CDR1 LNHDA and CDR2 SQIVND (reference sequence). V lost 5 bases, J lost 0 bases, and 7 bases lay in between. This CDR3 region has 13 residues. CDR3 loop: CASSSGYQETQYF. The DNA for the CDR3 is TGTGCCAGTAGTTCGGGTTACCAAGAGACCCAGTACTTC.

In DNA form, the CDR3 reads TGTGCCAGCAGTTACCTCGGGGGGGCCGAGGAGACCCAGTACTTC. Encoded protein: CASSYLGGAEETQYF. This chain connects TRBV6-5 to TRBJ2-5; TRBD2 matches at 8 bases. J lost 5 bases, V lost 2 bases, and 7 bases had no gene match. This CDR3 has 15 residues. CDR1 is MNHEY, CDR2 SVGAGI, per germline.

This chain uses TRBV19 with TRBJ1-1; D remains unclear. Germline V gene data show CDR1 as LNHDA and CDR2 as SQIVND (reference sequence). The length of the CDR3 is 12 residues. V gave up 6 bases and J gave up 0 bases, with 5 bases separating them. The CDR3 loop is CASSSMNTEAFF. CDR3 coding DNA: TGTGCCAGTAGCAGCATGAACACTGAAGCTTTCTTT. The variable domain in full, with the rest retrieved from reference TRBV19 and TRBJ1-1, is DGGITQSPKYLFRKEGQNVTLSCEQNLNHDAMYWYRQDPGQGLRLIYYSQIVNDFQKGDIAEGYSVSREKKESFPLTVTSAQKNPTAFYLCASSSMNTEAFFGQGTRLTVV.

This clonotype was detected once. The gene calls are TRBV12-5 and TRBJ1-5; D ambiguous. This CDR3 is 13 amino acids long. Germline loops: CDR1 LGHNT, CDR2 FRNRAP. V was trimmed by 1 base and J by 7 bases, leaving 8 bases between them. DNA for the CDR3: TGTGCTAGTGGTTTGGAAAGGAACCAGCCCCAGCATTTT. Its translation is CASGLERNQPQHF. The full variable domain, with the rest looked up from reference TRBV12-5 and TRBJ1-5, is DARVTQTPRHKVTEMGQEVTMRCQPILGHNTVFWYRQTMMQGLELLAYFRNRAPLDDSGMPKDRFSAEMPDATLATLKIQPSEPRDSAVYFCASGLERNQPQHFGDGTRLSIL.

V usage is TRBV7-3 and J usage is TRBJ2-6; D tentatively fits TRBD1 or TRBD2 (6 bases each). The germline gives CDR1 SGHTA, CDR2 FQGTGA. V lost 0 bases and J lost 2, with 11 bases in between. The CDR3 spans 17 residues. CDR3 nucleotides: TGTGCCAGCAGCTTAACGGGGGGCGATGCTGGGGCCAACGTCCTGACTTTC. Protein sequence: CASSLTGGDAGANVLTF.

This clonotype was found a few times. This chain connects TRBV27 to TRBJ2-7; 7 bases line up with TRBD1. The J segment lost 3 bases and the V segment lost 5 bases, leaving 4 bases of the junction unmatched. The germline V gene has CDR1 MNHEY and CDR2 SMNVEV (reference sequence). This CDR3 has 13 residues. CDR3 sequence reads: CASSHRQGYEQYF. The CDR3 DNA reads as TGTGCCAGCAGTCACCGACAGGGCTACGAGCAGTACTTC.

V usage is TRBV9 and J usage is TRBJ1-2, with D hard to call. Germline V gene sequence: CDR1 SGDLS, CDR2 YYNGEE. This CDR3 is built from 14 residues. Trimming left V 0 bases short and J 3 bases short, with 9 bases between. CDR3 protein: CASSVDPGYYGYTF. The CDR3 nucleotides read TGTGCCAGCAGCGTAGATCCAGGATACTATGGCTACACCTTC. Full variable domain (missing parts from reference TRBV9 and TRBJ1-2): DSGVTQTPKHLITATGQRVTLRCSPRSGDLSVYWYQQSLDQGLQFLIQYYNGEERAKGNILERFSAQQFPDLHSELNLSSLELGDSALYFCASSVDPGYYGYTFGSGTRLTVV.

This sequence joins TRBV7-2 and TRBJ2-7, with 9 bases lining up with TRBD1. In germline, CDR1 is SGHTA, CDR2 FQGNSA. V was pared by 5 bases and J by 2 bases, with 7 bases of the junction left unmatched. The CDR3 totals 15 residues. In DNA form, the CDR3 reads TGTGCCAGCAGCCCTTCCGGGACAGGGACCTACGAGCAGTACTTC. Residues: CASSPSGTGTYEQYF.

The J gene is TRBJ1-1, the V gene TRBV2; weak D call: TRBD1 (6 bases). V was pared by 2 bases and J by 1 base, with 11 bases between. The CDR3 loop spans 15 amino acids. Germline CDR1 reads SNHLY; CDR2 reads FYNNEI. The CDR3 nucleotides are TGTGCCAGCAGTGAACGGGGGCGGGAGAACACTGAAGCTTTCTTT. This gives the protein CASSERGRENTEAFF.

The CDR3 DNA follows: TGTGCCAGCAGCCAAGATGGGACAGTTCCGAACACTGAAGCTTTCTTT. Its protein product is CASSQDGTVPNTEAFF. This chain links TRBV14 with TRBJ1-1, with TRBD1 matching over 7 bases. Germline assignment: CDR1 SGHDN and CDR2 FVKESK. V gave up 0 bases and J gave up 1 base; unmatched junction bases: 5. This CDR3 is built from 16 residues.

Written as DNA, the CDR3 is TGCGCCAGCAGCTTGCTGGCAGGGGGCCGCCGAAGCACTGAAGCTTTCTTT. Protein sequence: CASSLLAGGRRSTEAFF. V usage is TRBV5-1 and J usage is TRBJ1-1; TRBD1 matches at 8 bases. The junction had 12 bases not matched to a gene; V was cut back by 1 base and J by 4 bases. The CDR3 covers 17 residues. Germline V CDR1 and CDR2: SGHRS, YFSETQ.

V and J are TRBV6-2 or TRBV6-3 and TRBJ2-1, with D hard to call. The germline V gene encodes CDR1 MNHEY and CDR2 SVGEGT. The CDR3 totals 14 residues. With 5 bases removed from V and 3 bases from J, the gap between germline ends came to 11 bases. CDR3 loop: CASSLRSDYNEQFF. In DNA, the CDR3 is TGTGCCAGCAGTCTAAGGAGCGACTACAATGAGCAGTTCTTC.

This chain uses TRBV9 with TRBJ2-5, with D perhaps assigned TRBD1 or TRBD2 (6 bases each). The germline V gene encodes CDR1 SGDLS and CDR2 YYNGEE. V lost 4 bases, J lost 5 bases, and 15 bases lay in between. CDR3 length: 14 residues. The CDR3 reads CASSQFGGWETQYF. In DNA form, the CDR3 reads TGTGCCAGCAGCCAGTTCGGGGGCTGGGAGACCCAGTACTTC.

The CDR3 sequence is CASSLGFFSSDTQYF. CDR3 bases: TGCGCCAGCAGCTTGGGATTTTTTTCGTCAGATACGCAGTATTTT. The chain couples TRBV5-1 to TRBJ2-3; no firm D call. The V and J ends lost 0 bases and 4 bases respectively, with 12 bases between them. The germline gives CDR1 SGHRS, CDR2 YFSETQ. This CDR3 comprises 15 residues.

V gene TRBV6-6 combines with J gene TRBJ2-3; D is uncertain. The length of the CDR3 is 15 residues. Trimming removed 2 bases at V and 2 bases at J, with 11 bases between. Germline lookup yields CDR1 MNHNY and CDR2 SVGAGI (reference sequence). CDR3 region: CASSYGVINTDTQYF. The CDR3 DNA reads as TGTGCCAGCAGTTACGGGGTGATAAACACAGATACGCAGTATTTT.

This rearrangement joins TRBV7-3 to TRBJ2-1; D is perhaps TRBD2 (5 bases). Germline assignment: CDR1 SGHTA and CDR2 FQGTGA. The CDR3 runs 16 residues. Trimming cost V 2 bases and J 0 bases, with 11 bases left between them. CDR3 in amino acids: CASSLYSGSSYNEQFF. The DNA for the CDR3 is TGTGCCAGCAGCTTATACTCGGGGAGCTCCTACAATGAGCAGTTCTTC.

This clonotype showed up just a few times. The rearrangement uses TRBV5-1 and TRBJ2-3; 7 bases align to TRBD2. The V segment lost 0 bases and the J segment 5 bases; nucleotides outside the gene matches: 3. The CDR3 is 14 residues long. The germline V gene has CDR1 SGHRS and CDR2 YFSETQ. CDR3 in amino acids: CASSLGLALDTQYF. CDR3 nucleotides: TGCGCCAGCAGCTTGGGACTAGCACTAGATACGCAGTATTTT.

The V gene is TRBV28, the J gene TRBJ1-5, with 8 bases lining up with TRBD1. Germline CDR1 and CDR2: MDHEN and SYDVKM. The CDR3 is 20 amino acids. The V and J ends lost 2 bases and 0 bases, in that order; junction bases with no gene match: 15. CDR3 DNA sequence: TGTGCCAGCAGTTTACGTGGGACAGGTGGTTGGCTTCCTAGCAATCAGCCCCAGCATTTT. Residues: CASSLRGTGGWLPSNQPQHF. Full variable domain (remainder filled in from reference TRBV28 and TRBJ1-5): DVKVTQSSRYLVKRTGEKVFLECVQDMDHENMFWYRQDPGLGLRLIYFSYDVKMKEKGDIPEGYSVSREKKERFSLILESASTNQTSMYLCASSLRGTGGWLPSNQPQHFGDGTRLSIL.

This sequence joins TRBV12-3 or TRBV12-4 and TRBJ2-4, with unresolved D. The CDR3 loop spans 14 amino acids. Trimming shortened V by 5 bases and J by 1 base, and 9 bases separated the two germline ends. CDR3 sequence: CASSPLSAKNIQYF. The CDR3 region has the DNA TGTGCCAGCAGTCCGTTGTCGGCCAAAAACATTCAGTACTTC.

The chain links TRBV24-1 to TRBJ2-1; TRBD2 matches at 9 bases. The length of the CDR3 is 16 residues. V was pared by 0 bases and J by 2 bases, with 1 base of the junction left unmatched. The V gene's germline CDR1 is KGHDR and CDR2 SFDVKD. Here the CDR3 DNA reads TGTGCCACCAGTGATTTGAAGCGGGGGGCCTACAATGAGCAGTTCTTC. As protein: CATSDLKRGAYNEQFF.

The chain recombines TRBV12-3 or TRBV12-4 with TRBJ1-2; perhaps TRBD1 as D (5 bases). V was shortened by 4 bases and J by 1 base, with 22 bases between the two germline ends. The CDR3 totals 18 residues. Written as DNA, the CDR3 is TGTGCCAGCAGTTACGCCAAGGCCTTTTGGGACGGTAACTATGGCTACACCTTC. As protein: CASSYAKAFWDGNYGYTF.

This chain links TRBV5-6 with TRBJ2-2; TRBD1 aligns across 8 bases. Germline V lookup: CDR1 SGHDT, CDR2 YYEEEE. The CDR3 runs 15 residues. Trimming removed 5 bases from V and 4 bases from J; junction bases left unmatched: 7. The CDR3 DNA is TGTGCCAGCAGACCGACAGGGGCGGGCACCGGGGAGCTGTTTTTT. Translating gives CASRPTGAGTGELFF.

The chain employs TRBV6-5 and TRBJ1-1; D is unclear. Trimming cost V 2 bases and J 0 bases, with 10 bases left between them. CDR1 is MNHEY, CDR2 SVGAGI, per germline. The CDR3 consists of 15 residues. CDR3 residues: CASSYGEDMNTEAFF. The CDR3, as DNA: TGTGCCAGCAGTTACGGGGAGGATATGAACACTGAAGCTTTCTTT.

The rearrangement links TRBV27 to TRBJ1-5; D is possibly TRBD1 (5 bases). The germline CDR1 and CDR2 sequences are MNHEY and SMNVEV (reference sequence). This CDR3 comprises 16 residues. Trimming left V 10 bases short and J 2 bases short, with 21 bases between. CDR3 loop: CATSPPQGGGNQPQHF. The CDR3 DNA reads TGTGCCACCTCCCCCCCTCAGGGTGGAGGCAATCAGCCCCAGCATTTT.

The gene calls are TRBV7-9 and TRBJ1-2; 7 bases are shared with TRBD1. Losses at the gene ends were 5 bases for V and 0 bases for J; bases not matched to a gene: 6. This CDR3 has 15 amino acids. CDR1 is SEHNR, CDR2 FQNEAQ, per germline (reference sequence). CDR3: CASSDGTATNYGYTF. The CDR3 DNA sequence: TGTGCCAGCAGCGACGGGACAGCAACTAACTATGGCTACACCTTC. Using reference TRBV7-9 and TRBJ1-2 for the parts outside the CDR3, the full variable domain is DTGVSQNPRHKITKRGQNVTFRCDPISEHNRLYWYRQTLGQGPEFLTYFQNEAQLEKSRLLSDRFSAERPKGSFSTLEIQRTEQGDSAMYLCASSDGTATNYGYTFGSGTRLTVV.

The genes are TRBV19 and TRBJ1-4; 8 nucleotides agree with TRBD1. This CDR3 has 16 residues. Germline V gives CDR1 LNHDA, CDR2 SQIVND (reference sequence). J gave up 5 bases and V 3 bases, and 8 bases lay outside the gene matches. The CDR3 region has the DNA TGTGCCAGTAGTATGTCATGGGACAGGCTGAATGAAAAACTGTTTTTT. Amino acid sequence: CASSMSWDRLNEKLFF.

This chain connects TRBV12-3 or TRBV12-4 to TRBJ2-7; 11 nucleotides match TRBD2. Losses at the gene ends were 5 bases for V and 3 bases for J; bases not matched to a gene: 3. The CDR3 sequence is 14 residues long. CDR3 in DNA: TGTGCCAGCAGTCCAGGACTAGCGGGCTACGAGCAGTACTTC. Translating it yields CASSPGLAGYEQYF.

In DNA, the CDR3 is TGTGCCAGCAGCTTTGTTATCGGGAGGAACACTGAAGCTTTCTTT. Translating it yields CASSFVIGRNTEAFF. The rearrangement links TRBV5-6 to TRBJ1-1; D call uncertain. Germline CDR1 reads SGHDT; CDR2 reads YYEEEE. The ends were cut back, 2 bases at V and 1 base at J, with 12 bases in the middle. The CDR3 totals 15 residues.